Below, 30 T cell receptor beta chains from the same sample are listed, as sequenced in a study of cytomegalovirus exposure and HLA in healthy donors. Primers included in the PCR were 60 Vbeta and 13 Jbeta primers. Data came from immunoSEQ multiplex PCR; TCRdb stores just in-frame clones and leaves some out. The sample totals under 60,000 clones. Sequencing was done on a sample of PBMCs. Receptors were obtained from a woman aged 30 to 39 in good health and CMV-seropositive.

The chain employs TRBV28 and TRBJ2-3; TRBD2 matches at 7 bases. Germline CDR1 is MDHEN and CDR2 is SYDVKM. Trimming cost V 5 bases and J 0 bases; bases outside gene matches: 8. The CDR3 is made up of 16 amino acids. As DNA, the CDR3 is TGTGCCAGCAGTCGTCGACTAGCAGGTAGCACAGATACGCAGTATTTT. It codes for CASSRRLAGSTDTQYF.

This chain joins TRBV25-1 and TRBJ2-5; 10 bases fit TRBD2. Unmatched junction bases numbered 9, after V lost 5 bases and J lost 3 bases. Germline V gene data show CDR1 as MGHDK and CDR2 as SYGVNS. This CDR3 is built from 16 residues. CDR3 loop: CASSPRRTSGEETQYF. The CDR3 region has the DNA TGTGCCAGCAGTCCCCGGCGGACTAGCGGTGAAGAGACCCAGTACTTC.

V and J are TRBV19 and TRBJ2-1; 7 nucleotides agree with TRBD2. The CDR3 extends over 14 amino acids. Germline loops: CDR1 LNHDA, CDR2 SQIVND (reference sequence). The V and J ends lost 2 bases and 3 bases, in that order; junction bases with no gene match: 1. The chain's CDR3 is CASSITGGYNEQFF. The CDR3 DNA reads as TGTGCCAGTAGTATAACGGGAGGCTACAATGAGCAGTTCTTC.

The V call is TRBV7-9, the J call TRBJ1-2; D gene unclear. The CDR3 sequence is 14 residues long. Trimming pared 2 bases from V and 9 bases from J, leaving 16 bases between. CDR1 is SEHNR and CDR2 is FQNEAQ in the germline V gene (reference sequence). The CDR3 coding sequence is TGTGCCAGCAGCTTACTATCCGTAGATAAAAGCTACACCTTC. Its protein product is CASSLLSVDKSYTF.

The V call is TRBV29-1, the J call TRBJ2-4; 7 nucleotides align to TRBD1. The ends lost 5 bases at V and 1 base at J; junction bases unmatched: 2. Germline V gene data show CDR1 as SQVTM and CDR2 as ANQGSEA. The length of the CDR3 is 13 residues. In DNA form, the CDR3 reads TGCAGCGTTCGGGACAGTGCCAAAAACATTCAGTACTTC. This sequence encodes CSVRDSAKNIQYF.

The chain employs TRBV18 and TRBJ1-4, with D maybe TRBD1 (5 bases). The CDR3 has 14 residues. V was cut by 2 bases and J by 3 bases, with 7 bases left in between. Germline CDR1 is KGHSH and CDR2 is LQKENI. The CDR3 DNA is TGTGCCAGCTCACCAGGGGCGGCTAATGAAAAACTGTTTTTT. Amino acids: CASSPGAANEKLFF. Full variable domain (remainder filled in from reference TRBV18 and TRBJ1-4): NAGVMQNPRHLVRRRGQEARLRCSPMKGHSHVYWYRQLPEEGLKFMVYLQKENIIDESGMPKERFSAEFPKEGPSILRIQQVVRGDSAAYFCASSPGAANEKLFFGSGTQLSVL.

The rearrangement joins TRBV6-5 to TRBJ1-2; TRBD1 is a possible D gene (5 bases). Between the trimmed V and J ends, which lost 7 bases and 1 base, there was a span of 13 bases. This CDR3 region has 14 residues. CDR1 is MNHEY, CDR2 SVGAGI, per germline. The CDR3 region is CASTWTTFNYGYTF. In nucleotides, the CDR3 is TGTGCCAGCACCTGGACAACATTTAACTATGGCTACACCTTC.

CDR3 loop: CASSWTSGSHEQYF. The CDR3 DNA reads TGCGCCAGCAGCTGGACTAGCGGGAGCCACGAGCAGTACTTC. The gene calls are TRBV5-1 and TRBJ2-7, with TRBD2 matching over 13 bases. This CDR3 has 14 residues. Germline V gene sequence: CDR1 SGHRS, CDR2 YFSETQ. V gave up 3 bases and J gave up 5 bases; unmatched junction bases: 2.

This CDR3 is CASSLTSGSLVLSDTQYF. The CDR3 coding sequence is TGTGCCAGCAGCTTAACTAGCGGGAGTTTAGTACTGTCAGATACGCAGTATTTT. V gene TRBV7-3 combines with J gene TRBJ2-3, with 9 bases aligning to TRBD2. The CDR3 is 18 amino acids. Trimming removed 0 bases from V and 4 bases from J; junction bases left unmatched: 11. From germline, CDR1 is SGHTA and CDR2 FQGTGA.

V usage is TRBV6-5 and J usage is TRBJ1-1, with 7 nucleotides matching TRBD1. CDR3 length: 12 amino acids. V lost 6 bases to trimming and J lost 11 bases; unmatched junction nucleotides: 9. Germline values: CDR1 MNHEY, CDR2 SVGAGI. CDR3 region: CASSLRQGRAFF. Here the CDR3 DNA reads TGTGCCAGCAGCCTGAGACAGGGACGCGCTTTCTTT.

The chain combines TRBV10-3 with TRBJ1-2; the D is unclear. Germline V gene sequence: CDR1 ENHRY, CDR2 SYGVKD. The length of the CDR3 is 15 residues. V lost 6 bases to trimming and J lost 4 bases, with 18 bases between them. In DNA form, the CDR3 reads TGTGCCATCAGGACTATGACCGAGCTAGGCTATGGCTACACCTTC. It codes for CAIRTMTELGYGYTF.

CDR3 loop: CASRKRQGSMNTEAFF. The DNA for the CDR3 is TGTGCCAGCAGAAAACGACAGGGTTCCATGAACACTGAAGCTTTCTTT. The chain employs TRBV5-6 and TRBJ1-1; 7 bases fit TRBD1. V was pared by 5 bases and J by 0 bases, with 10 bases of the junction left unmatched. The CDR3 consists of 16 residues. The V gene's germline CDR1 is SGHDT and CDR2 YYEEEE.

The J gene is TRBJ1-2, the V gene TRBV6-1; D call uncertain. Germline CDR1 is MNHNS and CDR2 is SASEGT. Trimming left V 7 bases short and J 4 bases short, with 10 bases between. The CDR3 has 12 amino acids. Written as DNA, the CDR3 is TGTGCCAGCACGGTCATCTCCTATGGCTACACCTTC. Encoded protein: CASTVISYGYTF.

This rearrangement joins TRBV5-4 to TRBJ2-5, with TRBD2 identical over 10 bases. CDR1 SGHNT and CDR2 YYREEE come from the germline V gene (reference sequence). The CDR3 is made up of 15 amino acids. V dropped 6 bases and J dropped 2; count of bases not matched to a gene: 7. CDR3 sequence (DNA): TGTGCCAGCACAGCAGCGGGGGGGCTACAAGAGACCCAGTACTTC. The encoded protein is CASTAAGGLQETQYF.

CDR3: CASQAGGNTEAFF. DNA of the CDR3: TGCGCCAGCCAAGCTGGAGGGAACACTGAAGCTTTCTTT. The rearrangement uses TRBV5-1 and TRBJ1-1; D gene uncertain. The germline CDR1 and CDR2 sequences are SGHRS and YFSETQ. V was shortened by 7 bases and J by 1 base, with 11 bases between the two germline ends. This CDR3 contains 13 residues.

The chain couples TRBV2 to TRBJ2-3; a weak D match, TRBD1 (6 bases). Trimming pared 10 bases from V and 2 bases from J, leaving 19 bases between. Per the germline V gene, CDR1 is SNHLY and CDR2 is FYNNEI. The CDR3 extends over 15 amino acids. The CDR3 DNA is TGTGCCAAAAACGCACCGGGACAACTCACAGATACGCAGTATTTT. This codes for CAKNAPGQLTDTQYF.

The chain carries TRBV5-1 and TRBJ2-1; TRBD2 matches at 12 bases. CDR3 length: 15 residues. Losses at the gene ends were 7 bases for V and 4 bases for J; bases not matched to a gene: 6. In germline, CDR1 is SGHRS, CDR2 YFSETQ. CDR3 amino acids: CASQLAGGGYNEQFF. The CDR3 DNA is TGCGCCAGCCAACTAGCGGGGGGCGGATACAATGAGCAGTTCTTC.

The V and J genes are TRBV29-1 and TRBJ2-3; weak D call: TRBD1 (5 bases). The germline CDR1 and CDR2 sequences are SQVTM and ANQGSEA. Deletions cut 6 bases from V and 8 bases from J, with 18 bases between. CDR3 size: 13 residues. The CDR3 spells CSVGLQGTGTQYF. The CDR3 nucleotides are TGCAGCGTCGGTCTGCAGGGCACTGGTACGCAGTATTTT.

The chain has TRBV30 and TRBJ1-2; D gene uncertain. The CDR3 has 16 residues. Trimming took 2 bases from V and 3 from J, leaving 19 bases between them. CDR1 is GTSNPN, CDR2 SVGIG, per germline (reference sequence). The CDR3 DNA sequence: TGTGCCTGGAGTAGCCGGTTCCGGAACAGTGACTATGGCTACACCTTC. Residues: CAWSSRFRNSDYGYTF.

V usage is TRBV6-6 and J usage is TRBJ1-5; the D gene is possibly TRBD1 (6 bases). Germline CDR1 MNHNY, CDR2 SVGAGI (reference sequence). Trimming cost V 2 bases and J 1 base, with 9 bases left between them. The CDR3 has 15 residues. The CDR3 DNA follows: TGTGCCAGCAGTTACGCCAGGGGAAGCAATCAGCCCCAGCATTTT. Translating it yields CASSYARGSNQPQHF.

J is TRBJ2-5 and V is TRBV6-6; TRBD1 matches at 9 bases. Per the germline V gene, CDR1 is MNHNY and CDR2 is SVGAGI (reference sequence). CDR3 size: 15 residues. V lost 0 bases to trimming and J lost 5 bases; unmatched junction nucleotides: 4. CDR3 DNA: TGTGCCAGCAGTTACTCGAACAGGGGGCGGGAGACCCAGTACTTC. It encodes CASSYSNRGRETQYF.

The genes are TRBV2 and TRBJ2-5, with D tentatively TRBD2 (6 bases). V was shortened by 7 bases and J by 5 bases, with 17 bases between the two germline ends. The CDR3 length is 14 residues. Germline-derived CDR1 and CDR2 are SNHLY and FYNNEI. The CDR3 sequence is CASTRGGVGETQYF. The CDR3 DNA reads TGTGCCAGCACCCGAGGAGGGGTCGGGGAGACCCAGTACTTC.

The chain carries TRBV18 and TRBJ1-1, with TRBD1 matching over 7 bases. CDR1 KGHSH and CDR2 LQKENI come from the germline V gene. Trimming took 2 bases from V and 1 from J; bases not matched to a gene: 4. The CDR3 sequence is 15 residues long. CDR3 DNA: TGTGCCAGCTCACCAGGGACAGCTGAGAACACTGAAGCTTTCTTT. Protein: CASSPGTAENTEAFF.

This sequence joins TRBV30 and TRBJ1-5; D is undetermined. This CDR3 spans 13 amino acids. V dropped 3 bases and J dropped 5 bases, with 11 bases sitting between them. CDR1 is GTSNPN, CDR2 SVGIG, per germline (reference sequence). CDR3 sequence reads: CAWRPGLHQPQHF. DNA of the CDR3: TGTGCCTGGAGGCCCGGGTTGCATCAGCCCCAGCATTTT.

CDR3 DNA sequence: TGTGCCAGCAGCTTTATACATGGACTAGCGGGGGGGCGAGACGAGCAGTACTTC. Translation gives CASSFIHGLAGGRDEQYF. The V call is TRBV5-6, the J call TRBJ2-7; 15 positions agree with TRBD2. The CDR3 spans 18 residues. J lost 5 bases, V lost 2 bases, and 11 bases had no gene match. CDR1 is SGHDT, CDR2 YYEEEE, per germline.

Here the CDR3 DNA reads TGTGCCAGCAGTTTGTCAGGGGTCGGCTACACCTTC. It codes for CASSLSGVGYTF. V is TRBV27 and J is TRBJ1-2; a weak D match, TRBD1 (6 bases). The CDR3 sequence is 12 residues long. Germline V gene data show CDR1 as MNHEY and CDR2 as SMNVEV (reference sequence). The ends were cut back, 3 bases at V and 8 bases at J, with 10 bases in the middle.

The genes are TRBV15 and TRBJ2-7, with 8 positions matching TRBD1. Germline values: CDR1 LNHNV, CDR2 YYDKDF (reference sequence). V lost 0 bases to trimming and J lost 4 bases; unmatched junction nucleotides: 2. This CDR3 has 14 residues. The CDR3 protein is CATSREQGAYEQYF. DNA of the CDR3: TGTGCCACCAGCAGAGAGCAGGGGGCGTACGAGCAGTACTTC.

This chain connects TRBV5-1 to TRBJ1-5; 8 nucleotides align to TRBD1. The CDR3 covers 17 residues. V was clipped by 4 bases and J by 5 bases; unmatched bases: 14. Germline V lookup: CDR1 SGHRS, CDR2 YFSETQ. Written as DNA, the CDR3 is TGCGCCAGCAGCCTGGGGGACAGGAGAATATTCGATCAGCCCCAGCATTTT. Protein: CASSLGDRRIFDQPQHF.

The CDR3: CASQPGGATEAFF. CDR3 bases: TGTGCCAGCCAACCGGGGGGGGCCACTGAAGCTTTCTTT. This chain links TRBV9 with TRBJ1-1; a weak D match, TRBD1 (6 bases). The CDR3 runs to 13 residues. V gave up 7 bases and J gave up 4 bases, with 14 bases separating them. The germline gives CDR1 SGDLS, CDR2 YYNGEE.

The chain has TRBV11-2 and TRBJ2-3; TRBD1 matches 7 bases. CDR3 size: 12 residues. The germline gives CDR1 SGHAT, CDR2 FQNNGV. With V trimmed by 4 bases and J by 6 bases, 1 base remained unmatched. The CDR3 nucleotides read TGTGCCAGCAGCTCCAGGGGGGATACGCAGTATTTT. This translates into CASSSRGDTQYF.